A single T cell receptor beta chain is shown here with its context. The entry originates in a study of T cell repertoires in cytomegalovirus infection. TCRdb recomputed calls from the reads with MiXCR, one row per CDR3 protein. The table has about 260,000 distinct CDR3 sequences, around 15% seen once. Sequenced: PBMCs. This TCR derives from a human donor in good health (CMV status not recorded). Some clones in this sample may be carry-over from other donors' samples.

In DNA, the CDR3 is TGCAGTGTTGTCATCCCAGATACGCAGTATTTT. This translates into CSVVIPDTQYF. This chain uses TRBV20-1 with TRBJ2-3; D ambiguous. The V and J ends lost 7 bases and 4 bases respectively, with 9 bases between them. CDR3 length: 11 residues. Looked up from germline, CDR1 is DFQATT and CDR2 is SNEGSKA (reference sequence).